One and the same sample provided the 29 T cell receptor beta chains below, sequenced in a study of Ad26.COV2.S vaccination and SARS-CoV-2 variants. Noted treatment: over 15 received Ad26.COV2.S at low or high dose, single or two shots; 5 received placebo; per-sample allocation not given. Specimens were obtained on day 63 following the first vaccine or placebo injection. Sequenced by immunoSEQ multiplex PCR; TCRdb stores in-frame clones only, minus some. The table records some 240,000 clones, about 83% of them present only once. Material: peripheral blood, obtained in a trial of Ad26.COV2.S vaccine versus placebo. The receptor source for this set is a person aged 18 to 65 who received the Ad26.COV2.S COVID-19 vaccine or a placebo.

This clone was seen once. CDR3 in DNA: TGTGCCAGTACCCTAAGCGGGGGCTATTACAATGAGCAGTTCTTC. Its translation: CASTLSGGYYNEQFF. V gene TRBV19 combines with J gene TRBJ2-1, with 8 nucleotides matching TRBD2. This CDR3 comprises 15 residues. Trimming took 7 bases from V and 4 from J; bases not matched to a gene: 9. Germline values: CDR1 LNHDA, CDR2 SQIVND (reference sequence).

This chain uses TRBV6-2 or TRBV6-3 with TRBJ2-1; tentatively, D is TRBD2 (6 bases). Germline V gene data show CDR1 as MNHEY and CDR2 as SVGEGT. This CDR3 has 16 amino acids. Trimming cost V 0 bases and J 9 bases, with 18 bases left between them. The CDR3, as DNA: TGTGCCAGCAGTTACTCGCGGGGACTCGTTCGGGGTGAGCAGTTCTTC. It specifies CASSYSRGLVRGEQFF.

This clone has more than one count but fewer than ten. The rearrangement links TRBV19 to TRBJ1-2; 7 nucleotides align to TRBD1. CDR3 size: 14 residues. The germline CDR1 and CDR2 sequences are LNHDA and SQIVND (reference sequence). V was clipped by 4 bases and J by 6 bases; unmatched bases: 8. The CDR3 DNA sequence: TGTGCCAGTAGTACGGGACAGTTATTGAATGGCTACACCTTC. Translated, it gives CASSTGQLLNGYTF.

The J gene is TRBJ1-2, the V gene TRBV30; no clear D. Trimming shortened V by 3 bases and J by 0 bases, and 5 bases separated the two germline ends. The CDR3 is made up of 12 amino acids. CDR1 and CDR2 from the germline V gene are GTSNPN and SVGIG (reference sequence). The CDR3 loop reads CAWRVPNYGYTF. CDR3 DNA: TGTGCCTGGAGGGTCCCTAACTATGGCTACACCTTC.

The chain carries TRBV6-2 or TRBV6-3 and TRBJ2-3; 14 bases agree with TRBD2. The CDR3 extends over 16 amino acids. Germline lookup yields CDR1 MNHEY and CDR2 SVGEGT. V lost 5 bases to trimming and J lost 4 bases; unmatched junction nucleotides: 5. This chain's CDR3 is CASSDGLAGGADTQYF. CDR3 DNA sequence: TGTGCCAGCAGTGACGGACTAGCGGGGGGCGCAGATACGCAGTATTTT.

The DNA for the CDR3 is TGTGCCAGCAGTGACTCCTCACCAAACGTCGATCGACCCCAACACTACGAGCAGTACGTC. This sequence encodes CASSDSSPNVDRPQHYEQYV. This chain connects TRBV6-4 to TRBJ2-7; D ambiguous. Germline V CDR1 and CDR2: MRHNA, SNTAGT. The CDR3 contains 20 residues. V shed 0 bases and J shed 3 bases, with 27 bases lying between them.

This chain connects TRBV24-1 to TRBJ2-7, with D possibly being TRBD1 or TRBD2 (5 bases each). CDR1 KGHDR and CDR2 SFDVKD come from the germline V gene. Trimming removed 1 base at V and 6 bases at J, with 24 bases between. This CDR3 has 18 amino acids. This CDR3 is CATSDFVPRDGGPGEQYF. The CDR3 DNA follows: TGTGCCACCAGTGATTTCGTGCCTCGGGACGGAGGCCCGGGCGAGCAGTACTTC.

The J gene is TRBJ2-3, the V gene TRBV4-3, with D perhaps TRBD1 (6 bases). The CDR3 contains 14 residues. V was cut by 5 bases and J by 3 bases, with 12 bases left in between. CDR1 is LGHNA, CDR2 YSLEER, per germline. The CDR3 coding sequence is TGCGCCAGCAGCAACGGACAGCCAACAGATACGCAGTATTTT. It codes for CASSNGQPTDTQYF.

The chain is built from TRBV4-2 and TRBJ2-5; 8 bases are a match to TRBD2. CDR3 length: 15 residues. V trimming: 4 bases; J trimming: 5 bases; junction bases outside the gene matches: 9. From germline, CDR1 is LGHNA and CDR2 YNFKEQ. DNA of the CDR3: TGTGCCAGCAGCCCACCAGCGGGGGTTTTGGAGACCCAGTACTTC. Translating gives CASSPPAGVLETQYF.

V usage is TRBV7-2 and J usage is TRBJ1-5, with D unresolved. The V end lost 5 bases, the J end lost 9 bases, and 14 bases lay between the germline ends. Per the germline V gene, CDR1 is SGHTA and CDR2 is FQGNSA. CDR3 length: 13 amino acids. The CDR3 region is CASSPASLGPQHF. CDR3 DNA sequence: TGTGCCAGCAGCCCGGCATCCCTGGGGCCCCAGCATTTT.

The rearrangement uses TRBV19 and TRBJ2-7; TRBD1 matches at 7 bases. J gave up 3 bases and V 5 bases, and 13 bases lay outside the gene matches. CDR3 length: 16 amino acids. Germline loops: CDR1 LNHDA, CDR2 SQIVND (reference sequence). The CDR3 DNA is TGTGCCAGTAGTTCCATACCGGACAGGCAGAACTACGAGCAGTACGTC. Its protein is CASSSIPDRQNYEQYV.

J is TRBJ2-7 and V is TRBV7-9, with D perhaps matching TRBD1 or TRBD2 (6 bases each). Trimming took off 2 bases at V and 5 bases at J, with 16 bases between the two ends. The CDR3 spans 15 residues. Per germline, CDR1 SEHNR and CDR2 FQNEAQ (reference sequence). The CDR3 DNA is TGTGCCAGCAGCTTACAATTGTCGGGGGCGCACGAGCAGTACTTC. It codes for CASSLQLSGAHEQYF.

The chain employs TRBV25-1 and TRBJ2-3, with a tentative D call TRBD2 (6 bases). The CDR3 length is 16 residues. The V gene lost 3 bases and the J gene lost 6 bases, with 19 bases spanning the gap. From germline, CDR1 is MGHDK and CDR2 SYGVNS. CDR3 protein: CASSDPGLPDRDTQYF. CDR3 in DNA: TGTGCCAGCAGTGATCCGGGACTCCCGGATAGGGATACGCAGTATTTT.

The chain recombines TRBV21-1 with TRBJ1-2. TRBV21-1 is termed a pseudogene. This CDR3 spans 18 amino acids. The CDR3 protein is CASSKVAGNQGPNYGYTF. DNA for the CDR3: TGTGCTAGCAGCAAAGTAGCGGGGAATCAGGGGCCCAACTATGGCTACACCTTC.

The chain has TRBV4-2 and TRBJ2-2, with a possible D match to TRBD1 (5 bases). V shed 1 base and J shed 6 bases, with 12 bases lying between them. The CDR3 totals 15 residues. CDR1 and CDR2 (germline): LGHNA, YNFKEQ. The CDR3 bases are TGTGCCAGCAGCCAAGCGGGCAAGGGGCCCGGGGAGCTGTTTTTT. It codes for CASSQAGKGPGELFF.

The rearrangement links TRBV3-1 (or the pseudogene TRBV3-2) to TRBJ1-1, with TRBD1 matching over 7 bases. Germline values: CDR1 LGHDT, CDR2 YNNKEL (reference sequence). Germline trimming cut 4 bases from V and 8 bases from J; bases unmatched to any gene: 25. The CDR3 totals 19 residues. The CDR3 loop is CASSRGLSPTGKNTVEAFF. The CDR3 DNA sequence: TGTGCCAGCAGCCGGGGCTTGTCCCCGACAGGGAAGAACACTGTAGAAGCTTTCTTT.

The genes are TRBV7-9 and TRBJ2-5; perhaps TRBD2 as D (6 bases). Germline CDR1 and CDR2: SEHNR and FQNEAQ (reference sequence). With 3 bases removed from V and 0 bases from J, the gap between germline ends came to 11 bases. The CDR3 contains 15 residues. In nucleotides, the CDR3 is TGTGCCAGCAGCTTCCGGGGGAGCTACCAAGAGACCCAGTACTTC. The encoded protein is CASSFRGSYQETQYF.

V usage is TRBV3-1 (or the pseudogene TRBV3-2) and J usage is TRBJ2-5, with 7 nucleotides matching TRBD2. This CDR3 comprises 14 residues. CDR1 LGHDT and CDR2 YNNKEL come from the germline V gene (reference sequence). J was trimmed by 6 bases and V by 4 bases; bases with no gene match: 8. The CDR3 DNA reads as TGTGCCAGCAGCCTGGGGGGGGGTTCGAAGACCCAGTACTTC. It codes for CASSLGGGSKTQYF.

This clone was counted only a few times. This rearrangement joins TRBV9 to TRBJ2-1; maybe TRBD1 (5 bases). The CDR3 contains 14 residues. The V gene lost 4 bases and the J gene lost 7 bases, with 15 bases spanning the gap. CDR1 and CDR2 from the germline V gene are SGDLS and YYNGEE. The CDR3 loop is CASSPSQGWNEQFF. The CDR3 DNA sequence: TGTGCCAGCAGCCCTAGTCAGGGTTGGAATGAGCAGTTCTTC. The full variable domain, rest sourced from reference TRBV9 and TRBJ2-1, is DSGVTQTPKHLITATGQRVTLRCSPRSGDLSVYWYQQSLDQGLQFLIQYYNGEERAKGNILERFSAQQFPDLHSELNLSSLELGDSALYFCASSPSQGWNEQFFGPGTRLTVL.

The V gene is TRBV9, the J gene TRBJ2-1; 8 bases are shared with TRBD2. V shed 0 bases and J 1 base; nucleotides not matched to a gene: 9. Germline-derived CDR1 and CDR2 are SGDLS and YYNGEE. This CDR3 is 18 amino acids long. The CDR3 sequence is CASSVGRAGVVSYNEQFF. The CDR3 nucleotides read TGTGCCAGCAGCGTAGGTCGAGCGGGAGTCGTTTCCTACAATGAGCAGTTCTTC.

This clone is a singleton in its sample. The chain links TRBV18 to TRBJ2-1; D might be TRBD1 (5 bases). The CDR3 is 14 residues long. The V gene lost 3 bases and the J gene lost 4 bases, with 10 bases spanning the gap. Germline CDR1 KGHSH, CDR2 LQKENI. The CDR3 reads CASSPDRHYNEQFF. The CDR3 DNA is TGTGCCAGCTCACCCGACAGACATTACAATGAGCAGTTCTTC.

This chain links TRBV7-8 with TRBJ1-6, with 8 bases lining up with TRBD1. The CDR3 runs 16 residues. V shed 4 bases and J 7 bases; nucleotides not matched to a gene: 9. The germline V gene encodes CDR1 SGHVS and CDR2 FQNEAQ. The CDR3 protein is CASSSQRQGTNSPLHF. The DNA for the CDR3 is TGTGCCAGCAGCTCCCAAAGACAGGGGACCAATTCACCCCTCCACTTT.

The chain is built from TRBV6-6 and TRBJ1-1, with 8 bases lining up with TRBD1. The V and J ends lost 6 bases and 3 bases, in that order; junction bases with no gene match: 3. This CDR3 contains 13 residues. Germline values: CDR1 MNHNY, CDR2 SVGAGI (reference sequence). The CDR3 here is CASRGQGYTEAFF. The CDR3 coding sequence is TGTGCCAGCAGAGGACAGGGCTACACTGAAGCTTTCTTT.

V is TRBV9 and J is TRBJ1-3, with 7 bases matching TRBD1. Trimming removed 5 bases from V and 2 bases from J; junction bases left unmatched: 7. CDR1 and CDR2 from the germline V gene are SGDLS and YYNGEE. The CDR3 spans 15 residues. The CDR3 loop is CASSEAGTAGNTIYF. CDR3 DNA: TGTGCCAGCAGTGAAGCTGGGACAGCTGGAAACACCATATATTTT.

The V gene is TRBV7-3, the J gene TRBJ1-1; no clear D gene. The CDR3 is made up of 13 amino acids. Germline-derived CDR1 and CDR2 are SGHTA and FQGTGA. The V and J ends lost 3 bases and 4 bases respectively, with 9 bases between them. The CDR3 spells CASSFDDGTEAFF. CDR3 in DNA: TGTGCCAGCAGCTTTGACGATGGCACTGAAGCTTTCTTT.

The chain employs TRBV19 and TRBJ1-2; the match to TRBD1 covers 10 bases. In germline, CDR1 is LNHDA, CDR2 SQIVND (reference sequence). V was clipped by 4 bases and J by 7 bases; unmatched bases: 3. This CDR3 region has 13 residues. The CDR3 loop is CASSTRDRGGYTF. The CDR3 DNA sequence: TGTGCCAGTAGTACGCGGGACAGGGGTGGCTACACCTTC. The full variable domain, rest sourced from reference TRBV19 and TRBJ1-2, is DGGITQSPKYLFRKEGQNVTLSCEQNLNHDAMYWYRQDPGQGLRLIYYSQIVNDFQKGDIAEGYSVSREKKESFPLTVTSAQKNPTAFYLCASSTRDRGGYTFGSGTRLTVV.

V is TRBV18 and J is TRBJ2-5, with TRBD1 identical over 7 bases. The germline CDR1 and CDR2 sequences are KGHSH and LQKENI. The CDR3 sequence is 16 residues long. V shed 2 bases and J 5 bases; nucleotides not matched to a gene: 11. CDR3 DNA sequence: TGTGCCAGCTCACCAGCCGGGACAGCCCTGATCGAGACCCAGTACTTC. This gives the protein CASSPAGTALIETQYF.

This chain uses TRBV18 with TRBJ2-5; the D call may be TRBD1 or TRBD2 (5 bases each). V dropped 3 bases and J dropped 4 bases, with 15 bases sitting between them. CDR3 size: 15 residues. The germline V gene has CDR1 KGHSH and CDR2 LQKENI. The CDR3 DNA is TGTGCCAGCTCACCTCAATCCGGGACGGGAGAGACCCAGTACTTC. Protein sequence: CASSPQSGTGETQYF.

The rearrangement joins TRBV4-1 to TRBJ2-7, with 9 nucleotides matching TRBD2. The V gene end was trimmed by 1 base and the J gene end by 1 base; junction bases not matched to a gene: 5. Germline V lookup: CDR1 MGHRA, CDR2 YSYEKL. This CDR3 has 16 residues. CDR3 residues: CASSQGAGGPSYEQYF. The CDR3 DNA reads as TGCGCCAGCAGCCAAGGAGCGGGGGGCCCATCCTACGAGCAGTACTTC.